The present T cell receptor (beta chain) was sequenced within a study of Ad26.COV2.S vaccination and SARS-CoV-2 variants. Turning to the study itself: The vaccine Ad26.COV2.S was put into the muscle once, or twice with 56 days between. Study results and limitations: A substantial breadth of spike-specific CD8+ and CD4+ T cell responses after vaccination has been reported. Using TCR breadth and depth analyses may have led to underestimated total T cell responses.

The treatment: about 20 received Ad26.COV2.S at low or high dose, single or two shots; roughly five received placebo; per-sample allocation not given. Day 63 following the first vaccine or placebo injection was when the samples were taken. Assay: immunoSEQ multiplex PCR; the TCRdb copy retains only in-frame clones and omits some. The sample holds 430,000 or so clones; 90% are singletons and the top ten take 9.5% to 15%. For this clone: What it binds is not known.

This TCR derives from a person between 18 and 65 years old who received the Ad26.COV2.S COVID-19 vaccine or a placebo. The sequencing here drew on peripheral blood, taken in a trial of Ad26.COV2.S vaccine versus placebo.

This chain's CDR3 is CASSPSQENTEAFF. The CDR3 DNA reads as TGTGCCAGCTCACCCTCCCAGGAGAACACTGAAGCTTTCTTT. The chain uses TRBV18 and TRBJ1-1; the D is unclear. Germline V gene sequence: CDR1 KGHSH, CDR2 LQKENI. The V end lost 3 bases, the J end lost 1 base, and 9 bases lay between the germline ends. This CDR3 is 14 amino acids long.